This T cell receptor beta chain was recorded in a study of prognosis after radiotherapy for stage I lung cancer. Amplification of the TCR beta CDR3 (from genomic DNA) was done by two-round multiplex PCR. Round-one PCR had primers specific to each TRBV and TRBJ gene. Universal primers featured in the second PCR round. Each CDR3 protein is one row after TCRdb ran MiXCR on the multiplex PCR reads. The table has more than 30,000 distinct CDR3 sequences, 35% to 45% seen once. This clonotype was counted at least ten times. The CDR3 totals 15 residues. V shed 1 base and J shed 2 bases, with 12 bases lying between them. CDR1 and CDR2 (germline): LNHDA, SQIVND (reference sequence).

The TCR sequence derives from a donor over 45 with non-small cell lung cancer. The rearrangement uses TRBV19 and TRBJ2-7; D might be TRBD1 or TRBD2, each matching 6 bases. Specimen: PBMCs, collected before or after stereotactic body radiation therapy (not recorded which). This chain's CDR3 is CASSIGTEGAYEQYF. The CDR3 bases are TGTGCCAGTAGTATAGGGACGGAGGGGGCCTACGAGCAGTACTTC.